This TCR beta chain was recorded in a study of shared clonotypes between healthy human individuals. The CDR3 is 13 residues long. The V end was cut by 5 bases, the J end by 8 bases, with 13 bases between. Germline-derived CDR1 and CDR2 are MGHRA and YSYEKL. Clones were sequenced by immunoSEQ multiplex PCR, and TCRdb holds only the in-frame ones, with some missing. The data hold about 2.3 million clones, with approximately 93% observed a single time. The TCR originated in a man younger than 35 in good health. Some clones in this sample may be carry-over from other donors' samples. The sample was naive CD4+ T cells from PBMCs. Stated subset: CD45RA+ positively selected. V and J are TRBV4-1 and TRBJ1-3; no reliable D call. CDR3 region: CASSSRMEDTIYF. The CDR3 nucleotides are TGCGCCAGCAGCTCTCGAATGGAGGACACCATATATTTT.